Following are 11 T cell receptor beta chains from one sample sequenced in a study of T-cell memory formation after mild COVID-19. MiXCR was run by TCRdb on the 5' RACE reads, yielding one entry per CDR3 protein. The table records some 150,000 distinct CDR3 sequences, more than 13% of them present only once. The sequenced material came from PBMCs or a T cell subset sorted from them (not recorded which). These receptor sequences come from an adult woman who had mild COVID-19 (a few samples of this study predate the infection). Cell type and time point are not known.

This sequence joins TRBV4-1 and TRBJ2-6; tentatively, D is TRBD2 (6 bases). The CDR3 runs 15 residues. Germline CDR1 MGHRA, CDR2 YSYEKL. Trimming stripped 3 bases from V and 1 base from J, with 7 bases between. Here the CDR3 reads CASSHGSSGANVLTF. Written as DNA, the CDR3 is TGCGCCAGCAGCCACGGGAGTTCTGGGGCCAACGTCCTGACTTTC.

V usage is TRBV7-2 and J usage is TRBJ1-1; D uncertain. Germline V CDR1 and CDR2: SGHTA, FQGNSA. V shed 5 bases and J shed 0 bases, with 10 bases lying between them. This CDR3 spans 14 amino acids. CDR3: CASSPATMNTEAFF. In DNA, the CDR3 is TGTGCCAGCAGCCCTGCAACCATGAACACTGAAGCTTTCTTT.

V and J are TRBV29-1 and TRBJ2-3, with D perhaps TRBD1 or TRBD2 (5 bases each). Germline CDR1 is SQVTM and CDR2 is ANQGSEA. With 3 bases removed from V and 1 base from J, the gap between germline ends came to 14 bases. The CDR3 runs 15 residues. CDR3 sequence (DNA): TGCAGCGTTGAGACGGGGCACTCGGGCACAGATACGCAGTATTTT. It codes for CSVETGHSGTDTQYF.

This clonotype came up many times. The chain couples TRBV20-1 to TRBJ2-1; tentative D call: TRBD2 (6 bases). Between the trimmed V and J ends, which lost 0 bases and 4 bases, there was a span of 10 bases. The germline CDR1 and CDR2 sequences are DFQATT and SNEGSKA (reference sequence). This CDR3 spans 14 amino acids. The CDR3 protein is CSARDLRGYNEQFF. The CDR3 bases are TGCAGTGCTAGAGATTTGCGGGGATACAATGAGCAGTTCTTC.

Only a few counts were recorded for this clonotype. CDR3 DNA sequence: TGTGCCAGCAGCCCTTTATACCTAGCGGGAGGCGGCCACAATGAGCAGTTCTTC. Translation gives CASSPLYLAGGGHNEQFF. V and J are TRBV7-2 and TRBJ2-1, with 11 bases identical to TRBD2. The V gene end was trimmed by 5 bases and the J gene end by 5 bases; junction bases not matched to a gene: 14. The CDR3 length is 18 residues. The germline V gene encodes CDR1 SGHTA and CDR2 FQGNSA.

This sequence joins TRBV4-1 and TRBJ2-1; possibly TRBD1 for D (6 bases). Trimming shortened V by 7 bases and J by 8 bases, and 15 bases separated the two germline ends. The CDR3 has 13 residues. Germline loops: CDR1 MGHRA, CDR2 YSYEKL. The CDR3 reads CASTKGGVDEQFF. In DNA form, the CDR3 reads TGCGCCAGCACGAAAGGGGGTGTGGATGAGCAGTTCTTC.

This clonotype showed up just a few times. V is TRBV12-3 or TRBV12-4 and J is TRBJ2-2, with 7 bases fitting TRBD2. There are 15 residues in the CDR3. J was trimmed by 5 bases and V by 6 bases; bases with no gene match: 9. The CDR3 is CASSPGLGKTGELFF. In DNA form, the CDR3 reads TGTGCCAGCAGCCCCGGACTAGGAAAAACCGGGGAGCTGTTTTTT.

This clonotype appeared many times. This sequence joins TRBV4-3 and TRBJ1-1; 9 bases are shared with TRBD1. This CDR3 contains 16 residues. V dropped 3 bases and J dropped 11; count of bases not matched to a gene: 16. Germline values: CDR1 LGHNA, CDR2 YSLEER. The CDR3 here is CASSQGSGQGARGAFF. The DNA for the CDR3 is TGCGCCAGCAGCCAGGGATCGGGACAGGGCGCGAGAGGGGCTTTCTTT.

This clonotype was detected a few times. This rearrangement joins TRBV3-1 to TRBJ2-7; D perhaps matches TRBD2 (5 bases). CDR1 is LGHDT, CDR2 YNNKEL, per germline (reference sequence). Trimming pared 0 bases from V and 4 bases from J, leaving 16 bases between. This CDR3 comprises 16 residues. CDR3 nucleotides: TGTGCCAGCAGCCAAGAAAGGTCCGGGATAGCGTACGAGCAGTACTTC. As protein: CASSQERSGIAYEQYF.

The chain carries TRBV9 and TRBJ1-1; unclear D gene. The germline V gene has CDR1 SGDLS and CDR2 YYNGEE. The CDR3 is made up of 15 amino acids. V was trimmed by 4 bases and J by 6 bases, leaving 19 bases between them. The CDR3 sequence is CASSPPTGVNAEAFF. In DNA, the CDR3 is TGTGCCAGCAGCCCTCCGACGGGAGTCAACGCTGAAGCTTTCTTT.

This clonotype ranks as medium-sized. The chain combines TRBV20-1 with TRBJ2-2, with D perhaps TRBD1 or TRBD2 (5 bases each). Trimming took 0 bases from V and 7 from J, leaving 12 bases between them. The germline V gene has CDR1 DFQATT and CDR2 SNEGSKA (reference sequence). This CDR3 is built from 14 residues. The CDR3 region is CSARDGRENGELFF. In DNA, the CDR3 is TGCAGTGCTAGAGATGGCAGGGAGAACGGGGAGCTGTTTTTT.